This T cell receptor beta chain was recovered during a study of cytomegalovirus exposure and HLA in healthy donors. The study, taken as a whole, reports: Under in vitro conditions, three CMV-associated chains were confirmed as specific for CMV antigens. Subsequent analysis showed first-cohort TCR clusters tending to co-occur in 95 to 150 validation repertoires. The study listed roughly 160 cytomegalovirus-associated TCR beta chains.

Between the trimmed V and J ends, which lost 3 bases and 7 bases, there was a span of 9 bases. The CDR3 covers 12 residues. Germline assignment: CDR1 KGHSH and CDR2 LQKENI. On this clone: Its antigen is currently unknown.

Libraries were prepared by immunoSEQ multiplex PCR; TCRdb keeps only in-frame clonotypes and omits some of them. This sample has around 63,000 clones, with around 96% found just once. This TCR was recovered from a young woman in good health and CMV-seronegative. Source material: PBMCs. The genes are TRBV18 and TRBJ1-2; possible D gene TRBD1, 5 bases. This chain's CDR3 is CASSPGLGGYTF. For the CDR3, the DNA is TGTGCCAGCTCACCGGGACTCGGTGGCTACACCTTC.